Given below is one TCR beta chain in context. No antigen is known for it. This sample is part of a study of STAT5B mutations in CD4+ large granular lymphocyte leukemia. Turning to the study itself: The CDR3 'QG' motif was associated with a particular HLA allele among healthy donors.

Original processing notes: The detection floor for productive clonotype frequency was 2.59 x 10-5. Libraries were prepared by immunoSEQ multiplex PCR; TCRdb keeps only in-frame clonotypes and omits some of them. D and trimming come from the DNA, and the V and J calls and clone size come from that table. Of fewer than 40,000 clones listed, 71% are singletons. This CDR3 is 11 amino acids long. The study's findings and limits: 8/27 top patient clones versus 2/35 control clones were TRBV06-family. CD4-sorted patient repertoires seemed more clonal than healthy CD4+ repertoires.

The sequence was obtained from a human donor in good health. The rearrangement uses TRBV21-1 and TRBJ2-7; TRBD1, the table's D call, lacks a check against the DNA. TRBV21-1 is a documented pseudogene. The sequenced material came from CD4+ T cells from blood buffy coats. CDR3 bases: TGTGCCAGAGTTACAGGGTACGAGCAGTACTTC. Translating gives CARVTGYEQYF.